The T cell receptor beta chain under discussion was sequenced for a study of blood T cell repertoires in COVID-19. CDR3 length: 16 residues. The germline V gene encodes CDR1 SQVTM and CDR2 ANQGSEA. J gave up 5 bases and V 2 bases, and 10 bases lay outside the gene matches. Libraries were prepared by immunoSEQ multiplex PCR; TCRdb keeps only in-frame clonotypes and omits some of them. The sample includes about 170,000 clones, about four fifths of them seen just once. Sequencing was carried out using peripheral blood. The chain is built from TRBV29-1 and TRBJ2-7; 12 bases fit TRBD2. This TCR derives from a woman between 65 and 79 years old who had recovered from COVID-19. The CDR3 spells CSVELAGGRNPNEQYF. The CDR3 DNA sequence: TGCAGCGTTGAACTAGCGGGAGGGAGAAACCCCAACGAGCAGTACTTC.